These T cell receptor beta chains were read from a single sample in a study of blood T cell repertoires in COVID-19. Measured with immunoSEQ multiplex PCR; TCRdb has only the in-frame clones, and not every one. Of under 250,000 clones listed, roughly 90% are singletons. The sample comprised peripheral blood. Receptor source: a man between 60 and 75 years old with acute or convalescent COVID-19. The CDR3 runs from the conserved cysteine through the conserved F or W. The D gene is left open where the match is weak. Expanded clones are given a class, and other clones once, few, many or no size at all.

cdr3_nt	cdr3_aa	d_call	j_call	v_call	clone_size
TGTGCCAGCAGCCCTGGGCGGGCGAACACTGAAGCTTTCTTT	CASSPGRANTEAFF	.	TRBJ1-1	TRBV25-1	.
TGTGCCAGCAGGCCGACTAGCGCCTACAATGAGCAGTTCTTC	CASRPTSAYNEQFF	TRBD2	TRBJ2-1	TRBV2	.
TGTGCCAGAAGCTTGGCGCGGGAGGGCTACAATGAGCAGTTCTTC	CARSLAREGYNEQFF	TRBD2	TRBJ2-1	TRBV5-3	.
TGTGCCAGTAGTATCCCGACAGGGGCGAGGGTGAACACTGAAGCTTTCTTT	CASSIPTGARVNTEAFF	TRBD1	TRBJ1-1	TRBV19	once
TGTGCCAGCAGCCAGTCGGGGGGCGGGAGCGGAGAGACCCAGTACTTC	CASSQSGGGSGETQYF	.	TRBJ2-5	TRBV11-2	.
TGTGCCAGCAGCGCCGGGACTAGCGGGAGTGCGCAGTATTTT	CASSAGTSGSAQYF	TRBD2	TRBJ2-3	TRBV7-3	.
TGTGCCAGCAGTTACTTAGGACTGCTTGAGAGCTCCTACGAGCAGTACTTC	CASSYLGLLESSYEQYF	.	TRBJ2-7	TRBV6-2/TRBV6-3	.
TGTGCCAGCAGTGCGACGGGACTAGCTATGAGTGAGCAGTTCTTC	CASSATGLAMSEQFF	TRBD2	TRBJ2-1	TRBV27	.
TGTGCCAGCAGCCCCCGGGGACTGGATGGCTACACCTTC	CASSPRGLDGYTF	.	TRBJ1-2	TRBV7-2	.
TGTGCCAGCAGTCCAAGACTAGCGGGAGTCCGCACCGGGGAGCTGTTTTTT	CASSPRLAGVRTGELFF	TRBD2	TRBJ2-2	TRBV27	.
TGTGCCAGCAGTCTATCCGGGACAGGGACCCAAGAGACCCAGTACTTC	CASSLSGTGTQETQYF	TRBD1	TRBJ2-5	TRBV28	.
TGCATCTTGGAGCTTAATGAAAAACTGTTTTTT	CILELNEKLFF	.	TRBJ1-4	TRBV20-1	.
TGCGCCAGCAGCACCGACAGAACCACAGATACGCAGTATTTT	CASSTDRTTDTQYF	.	TRBJ2-3	TRBV5-1	.
TGTGCCAGCAGCTTATCCGGGACTAGTGCGAGCGAGCAGTACTTC	CASSLSGTSASEQYF	TRBD2	TRBJ2-7	TRBV7-2	.
TGTGCCAGTAGTGATAGAGGGTACTACGAGCAGTACTTC	CASSDRGYYEQYF	.	TRBJ2-7	TRBV19	.
TGTGCCAGCAGCCTAATACTAGAAGGGACAGTCTATGGCTACACCTTC	CASSLILEGTVYGYTF	TRBD1	TRBJ1-2	TRBV13	.
TGTGCCAGCAGCATCTCTAGCGGGAGGGCCGGCGGGGAGCTGTTTTTT	CASSISSGRAGGELFF	TRBD2	TRBJ2-2	TRBV7-2	.
TGTGCCAGCAGCGCCTTAGCGGGAGAGGTCAACGAGCAGTACTTC	CASSALAGEVNEQYF	TRBD2	TRBJ2-7	TRBV7-2	.
TGCGCCAGCAGCCAAGATGGGACTAGCGGGGGTTCTAGCACAGATACGCAGTATTTT	CASSQDGTSGGSSTDTQYF	TRBD2	TRBJ2-3	TRBV4-3	.
TGTGCCAGCAGTGATCGACAGTCCTTTAGCAATCAGCCCCAGCATTTT	CASSDRQSFSNQPQHF	.	TRBJ1-5	TRBV2	.
TGTGCCAGCAGCTTAGATCGGGGGGGTGGCGGCTACACCTTC	CASSLDRGGGGYTF	.	TRBJ1-2	TRBV11-2	.
TGTGCCACCAGTGATTTGCGGCGGGGTAACACCGGGGAGCTGTTTTTT	CATSDLRRGNTGELFF	.	TRBJ2-2	TRBV24-1	.
TGCGCCAGCAGCTTGATCGGACTAGCAGCCCAAGAGACCCAGTACTTC	CASSLIGLAAQETQYF	TRBD2	TRBJ2-5	TRBV5-1	.
TGTGCCAGCAGTCCCCGCCTAGCGGGACGCACAGATACGCAGTATTTT	CASSPRLAGRTDTQYF	TRBD2	TRBJ2-3	TRBV27	.
TGTGCCAGCAGCTTAGAGAGTTACAACACCGGGGAGCTGTTTTTT	CASSLESYNTGELFF	.	TRBJ2-2	TRBV11-2	.
TGTGCCAGCAGCTCCGGAGGGCCGAATTTCTTC	CASSSGGPNFF	.	TRBJ2-1	TRBV7-3	.
TGTGCCAGCAGCAACAACCAAGGCGGGTCCACAGATACGCAGTATTTT	CASSNNQGGSTDTQYF	.	TRBJ2-3	TRBV21-1	.